This entry lists 27 T cell receptor beta chains sequenced from one sample in a study of cytomegalovirus exposure and HLA in healthy donors. PCR was performed using 60 Vbeta and 13 Jbeta primers. TCRdb keeps only in-frame clones here, not all; method: immunoSEQ multiplex PCR. Of over 55,000 clones detected, roughly 67% appear once; the ten largest clones hold less than 8.5%. The sample consisted of PBMCs. The receptor source for this set is a man aged 40-55 years in good health and CMV-seropositive.

V usage is TRBV27 and J usage is TRBJ2-3; D perhaps matches TRBD2 (5 bases). This CDR3 has 16 residues. V was pared by 5 bases and J by 2 bases, with 17 bases between. CDR1 and CDR2 (germline): MNHEY, SMNVEV (reference sequence). CDR3 coding DNA: TGTGCCAGCAGTATAACCAGCGGAAGATTCACAGATACGCAGTATTTT. Protein sequence: CASSITSGRFTDTQYF.

The V call is TRBV5-1, the J call TRBJ1-4; D is possibly TRBD1 (5 bases). This CDR3 has 15 amino acids. Germline V lookup: CDR1 SGHRS, CDR2 YFSETQ. V lost 3 bases and J 7 bases, leaving 16 bases between the germline ends. The CDR3 coding sequence is TGCGCCAGCAGCTCCACGGAGTCAAGGGGTGAAAAACTGTTTTTT. It translates to CASSSTESRGEKLFF.

The chain links TRBV27 to TRBJ2-3; D uncertain. Germline loops: CDR1 MNHEY, CDR2 SMNVEV (reference sequence). Trimming stripped 4 bases from V and 0 bases from J, with 8 bases between. This CDR3 is built from 14 residues. The CDR3 DNA is TGTGCCAGCAGTTCTCCTCTTAGCACAGATACGCAGTATTTT. Translating it yields CASSSPLSTDTQYF.

This clone was counted between two and nine times. The chain combines TRBV2 with TRBJ2-3; possible D gene TRBD1, 6 bases. The CDR3 has 14 residues. The germline V gene encodes CDR1 SNHLY and CDR2 FYNNEI. Deletions cut 6 bases from V and 2 bases from J, with 12 bases between. The CDR3 region is CASRPDSSTDTQYF. The CDR3 nucleotides are TGTGCCAGCAGGCCGGACAGTTCCACAGATACGCAGTATTTT.

V and J are TRBV10-3 and TRBJ1-3; 8 positions match TRBD1. Germline CDR1 and CDR2: ENHRY and SYGVKD. Trimming at V came to 0 bases and at J to 0 bases, leaving 7 bases not matched to a gene. The CDR3 sequence is 18 residues long. The CDR3 DNA sequence: TGTGCCATCAGTGAGTCAAGGGCAGGGGGCATCTCTGGAAACACCATATATTTT. It specifies CAISESRAGGISGNTIYF.

This clone has only a few counts. The gene calls are TRBV27 and TRBJ1-1; 9 nucleotides line up with TRBD1. V shed 6 bases and J 0 bases; nucleotides not matched to a gene: 8. The germline gives CDR1 MNHEY, CDR2 SMNVEV (reference sequence). CDR3 size: 16 residues. Here the CDR3 DNA reads TGTGCCAGCAGCTCACAGGGGGCGCGGGTGAACACTGAAGCTTTCTTT. The encoded protein is CASSSQGARVNTEAFF.

V and J are TRBV20-1 and TRBJ2-1; the D is unclear. Trimming cost V 7 bases and J 6 bases, with 7 bases left between them. The V gene's germline CDR1 is DFQATT and CDR2 SNEGSKA (reference sequence). There are 10 residues in the CDR3. CDR3 protein: CSGIVNEQFF. DNA for the CDR3: TGCAGTGGAATAGTCAATGAGCAGTTCTTC.

This sequence joins TRBV5-5 and TRBJ2-1; tentative D call: TRBD2 (6 bases). Trimming left V 4 bases short and J 1 base short, with 12 bases between. From germline, CDR1 is SGHKS and CDR2 YYEKEE (reference sequence). This CDR3 has 15 amino acids. CDR3 bases: TGTGCCAGCAGCCATCAGGGAGGATCCTACAATGAGCAGTTCTTC. Encoded protein: CASSHQGGSYNEQFF.

V is TRBV20-1 and J is TRBJ1-1, with TRBD1 as a possible D gene (6 bases). Germline assignment: CDR1 DFQATT and CDR2 SNEGSKA (reference sequence). The CDR3 has 10 residues. Trimming removed 4 bases at V and 7 bases at J, with 7 bases between. The CDR3 DNA reads TGCAGTGCTACAGGGGTTGAAGCTTTCTTT. It yields the protein CSATGVEAFF.

The chain's CDR3 is CASSLSGQATGNTIYF. The CDR3 coding sequence is TGTGCCAGCAGTTTATCCGGACAGGCGACGGGAAACACCATATATTTT. The gene calls are TRBV28 and TRBJ1-3; 7 positions agree with TRBD1. This CDR3 region has 16 residues. With 1 base clipped from V and 4 bases from J, the junction kept 7 bases outside the gene matches. The V gene's germline CDR1 is MDHEN and CDR2 SYDVKM.

The chain has TRBV10-3 and TRBJ2-7; D is perhaps TRBD1 (6 bases). The germline V and J ends were trimmed by 6 bases and 2 bases, with 11 bases remaining between them. Germline V CDR1 and CDR2: ENHRY, SYGVKD. CDR3 length: 13 amino acids. The chain's CDR3 is CAISPDRTYEQYF. CDR3 bases: TGTGCCATCAGCCCCGACAGGACCTACGAGCAGTACTTC.

CDR3 amino acids: CASSIRGYEQYF. The CDR3 nucleotides read TGTGCCAGTAGTATTCGCGGATACGAGCAGTACTTC. This chain uses TRBV19 with TRBJ2-7, with D uncertain. Germline lookup yields CDR1 LNHDA and CDR2 SQIVND (reference sequence). Deletions cut 3 bases from V and 4 bases from J, with 7 bases between. This CDR3 is 12 amino acids long.

CDR3: CASSLVAGGTVWNEQFF. The CDR3, as DNA: TGTGCCAGCAGCTTAGTTGCGGGGGGTACCGTGTGGAATGAGCAGTTCTTC. The chain carries TRBV7-8 and TRBJ2-1, with 8 bases aligning to TRBD2. The CDR3 runs 17 residues. Germline V gives CDR1 SGHVS, CDR2 FQNEAQ. The V gene end was trimmed by 1 base and the J gene end by 7 bases; junction bases not matched to a gene: 12.

The chain joins TRBV6-5 to TRBJ1-1; 9 bases fit TRBD1. CDR1 is MNHEY, CDR2 SVGAGI, per germline. V was pared by 2 bases and J by 4 bases, with 8 bases of the junction left unmatched. This CDR3 is 16 amino acids long. CDR3 in amino acids: CASSYTLTGGGTEAFF. In DNA form, the CDR3 reads TGTGCCAGCAGTTACACGCTGACAGGGGGAGGCACTGAAGCTTTCTTT.

This chain connects TRBV7-9 to TRBJ2-1; 10 bases line up with TRBD2. The V gene's germline CDR1 is SEHNR and CDR2 FQNEAQ (reference sequence). This CDR3 is built from 15 residues. Trimming at V came to 2 bases and at J to 7 bases, leaving 5 bases not matched to a gene. The CDR3, as DNA: TGTGCCAGCAGCTTAAATAGCGGGGGGAAAAATGAGCAGTTCTTC. Protein sequence: CASSLNSGGKNEQFF.

The chain carries TRBV5-4 and TRBJ1-1; D unclear. This CDR3 contains 14 residues. Trimming removed 0 bases at V and 11 bases at J, with 17 bases between. The germline gives CDR1 SGHNT, CDR2 YYREEE (reference sequence). As DNA, the CDR3 is TGTGCCAGCAGCTTGGCTGGCATGACCGGAGGCGCTTTCTTT. It yields the protein CASSLAGMTGGAFF.

The V and J genes are TRBV2 and TRBJ1-1; TRBD1 is a possible D gene (5 bases). Per the germline V gene, CDR1 is SNHLY and CDR2 is FYNNEI. This CDR3 is 14 amino acids long. Trimming pared 8 bases from V and 4 bases from J, leaving 17 bases between. The CDR3 region is CASVLVLQGTEAFF. CDR3 sequence (DNA): TGTGCCAGCGTCTTAGTGTTGCAGGGCACTGAAGCTTTCTTT.

This clone appeared a few times. This sequence joins TRBV15 and TRBJ2-5, with 8 bases lining up with TRBD1. The germline V gene has CDR1 LNHNV and CDR2 YYDKDF (reference sequence). The CDR3 is 13 amino acids. After removal of 5 bases from V and 5 bases from J, the junction contained 4 bases not matched to a gene. This chain's CDR3 is CATSQGARETQYF. The CDR3 DNA sequence: TGTGCCACCAGCCAGGGGGCTCGGGAGACCCAGTACTTC.

The chain joins TRBV6-1 to TRBJ2-1; perhaps TRBD1 as D (5 bases). The ends were cut back, 2 bases at V and 0 bases at J, with 14 bases in the middle. Germline values: CDR1 MNHNS, CDR2 SASEGT. The CDR3 runs to 17 residues. CDR3 amino acids: CASSERRGPSSYNEQFF. The DNA for the CDR3 is TGTGCCAGCAGTGAAAGAAGGGGTCCCAGCTCCTACAATGAGCAGTTCTTC.

V gene TRBV29-1 combines with J gene TRBJ2-7; 7 bases line up with TRBD1. CDR3 length: 13 residues. J gave up 3 bases and V 4 bases, and 6 bases lay outside the gene matches. Germline V gives CDR1 SQVTM, CDR2 ANQGSEA. CDR3 DNA sequence: TGCAGCGTTGTAAGCAGGGGGTTCTACGAGCAGTACTTC. It yields the protein CSVVSRGFYEQYF.

The rearrangement links TRBV5-1 to TRBJ1-3; 7 bases align to TRBD1. The CDR3 has 14 residues. V shed 7 bases, J shed 4 bases, and the junction held 8 bases outside the gene matches. Germline loops: CDR1 SGHRS, CDR2 YFSETQ. The CDR3 bases are TGCGCCAGCTCTCAGGGGGAGGAAGGAAACACCATATATTTT. This codes for CASSQGEEGNTIYF. Combining the CDR3 with reference TRBV5-1 and TRBJ1-3 gives the whole variable domain KAGVTQTPRYLIKTRGQQVTLSCSPISGHRSVSWYQQTPGQGLQFLFEYFSETQRNKGNFPGRFSGRQFSNSRSEMNVSTLELGDSALYLCASSQGEEGNTIYFGEGSWLTVV.

V is TRBV10-2 and J is TRBJ1-4, with 7 bases aligning to TRBD1. The CDR3 runs to 15 residues. Trimming took 2 bases from V and 4 from J; bases not matched to a gene: 4. Per the germline V gene, CDR1 is WSHSY and CDR2 is SAAADI. The CDR3 DNA reads TGCGCCAGCAGTGAGAGGACAGGTTTTAATGAAAAACTGTTTTTT. The encoded protein is CASSERTGFNEKLFF.

V and J are TRBV5-1 and TRBJ2-3; 9 bases align to TRBD1. The V gene's germline CDR1 is SGHRS and CDR2 YFSETQ. V dropped 3 bases and J dropped 6; count of bases not matched to a gene: 8. This CDR3 has 15 amino acids. CDR3 sequence: CASSYRDRVVDTQYF. CDR3 coding DNA: TGCGCCAGCAGCTACCGGGACAGGGTAGTGGATACGCAGTATTTT.

The chain recombines TRBV11-2 with TRBJ1-5, with D perhaps TRBD1 (6 bases). Germline V CDR1 and CDR2: SGHAT, FQNNGV. CDR3 size: 15 residues. V was cut by 1 base and J by 2 bases, with 9 bases left in between. The CDR3 DNA is TGTGCCAGCAGCTTAGCCAGGGGAGGCAATCAGCCCCAGCATTTT. Translating gives CASSLARGGNQPQHF.

The CDR3 coding sequence is TGTGCCAGCAGCTTGGGGGGTCCGGGGACTGAAGCTTTCTTT. It yields the protein CASSLGGPGTEAFF. J is TRBJ1-1 and V is TRBV5-6; D call uncertain. Per the germline V gene, CDR1 is SGHDT and CDR2 is YYEEEE. The ends were cut back, 0 bases at V and 5 bases at J, with 11 bases in the middle. The CDR3 has 14 residues.

The chain recombines TRBV5-1 with TRBJ1-1, with D possibly being TRBD1 (5 bases). V was trimmed by 1 base and J by 3 bases, leaving 10 bases between them. The length of the CDR3 is 14 residues. Looked up from germline, CDR1 is SGHRS and CDR2 is YFSETQ. CDR3 sequence (DNA): TGCGCCAGCAGCTTGTGGGGCCGAGACACTGAAGCTTTCTTT. Residues: CASSLWGRDTEAFF.

The chain is built from TRBV7-9 and TRBJ1-1; TRBD1 agrees at 8 bases. Germline V CDR1 and CDR2: SEHNR, FQNEAQ (reference sequence). V gave up 3 bases and J gave up 1 base; unmatched junction bases: 1. CDR3 size: 14 residues. CDR3 bases: TGTGCCAGCAGCTTTCAGGGGGCGAACACTGAAGCTTTCTTT. Protein: CASSFQGANTEAFF.